What follows are 9 T cell receptor beta chains derived from one specimen sequenced in a study of vaccination and CD4 T cells after COVID-19. The Oncomine TCR Beta short-read assay was applied to DNA of cultured CD4+ T cells. TCRdb independently ran MiXCR on the PCR reads; one entry per CDR3 protein. The data contain about 10,000 distinct CDR3 sequences, about 53% of them singletons. Treatment reported: roughly nine-day PBMC culture with coronavirus spike peptide pools or control peptides (ViraFEST assay). Antigen specificity for these receptors is unknown. The source material was CD4+ T cells from blood, cultured in vitro. The source is a human donor who had recovered from COVID-19.

This clonotype has just a few counts. The chain uses TRBV24-1 and TRBJ1-2; D unresolved. The CDR3 is 12 amino acids. Trimming took 4 bases from V and 8 from J, leaving 10 bases between them. CDR1 KGHDR and CDR2 SFDVKD come from the germline V gene. The CDR3, as DNA: TGTGCCACCAGTGACCCGACAAGGGGCTACACCTTC. It yields the protein CATSDPTRGYTF.

The J gene is TRBJ2-1, the V gene TRBV20-1; 9 bases agree with TRBD1. V lost 4 bases to trimming and J lost 2 bases; unmatched junction nucleotides: 3. The CDR3 extends over 14 amino acids. CDR1 and CDR2 (germline): DFQATT, SNEGSKA (reference sequence). In DNA, the CDR3 is TGCAGTGCTAAAGGGACAGGGCCCTACAATGAGCAGTTCTTC. It is translated as CSAKGTGPYNEQFF.

The rearrangement uses TRBV7-3 and TRBJ1-5; 8 positions agree with TRBD1. This CDR3 has 15 residues. With 1 base clipped from V and 7 bases from J, the junction kept 6 bases outside the gene matches. Germline lookup yields CDR1 SGHTA and CDR2 FQGTGA. DNA of the CDR3: TGTGCCAGCAGCTTAAACGGACAGGGAGGACAGCCCCAGCATTTT. It translates to CASSLNGQGGQPQHF.

This chain uses TRBV20-1 with TRBJ1-2, with 7 bases identical to TRBD1. Germline CDR1 reads DFQATT; CDR2 reads SNEGSKA (reference sequence). CDR3 length: 13 residues. The V gene end was trimmed by 6 bases and the J gene end by 1 base; junction bases not matched to a gene: 5. In nucleotides, the CDR3 is TGCAGTGCCCTGGGACAGAATAACTATGGCTACACCTTC. It translates to CSALGQNNYGYTF.

The CDR3 reads CASSAVTAYGYTF. DNA for the CDR3: TGTGCCAGCAGTGCCGTTACAGCCTATGGCTACACCTTC. J is TRBJ1-2 and V is TRBV6-1; D is unresolved. V was cut by 4 bases and J by 4 bases, with 10 bases left in between. CDR1 is MNHNS and CDR2 is SASEGT in the germline V gene. This CDR3 spans 13 amino acids.

This clonotype came up a few times. V gene TRBV7-9 combines with J gene TRBJ1-5, with D uncertain. Germline CDR1 and CDR2: SEHNR and FQNEAQ (reference sequence). The CDR3 runs 12 residues. Trimming removed 1 base at V and 5 bases at J, with 3 bases between. The CDR3 region has the DNA TGTGCCAGCAGCTTAGACCATCAGCCCCAGCATTTT. As protein: CASSLDHQPQHF.

V usage is TRBV7-8 and J usage is TRBJ2-3; possibly TRBD1 or TRBD2 for D (5 bases each). The CDR3 totals 14 residues. V lost 1 base, J lost 6 bases, and 11 bases lay in between. Per germline, CDR1 SGHVS and CDR2 FQNEAQ. The CDR3 sequence is CASSLGPGRDTQYF. CDR3 nucleotides: TGTGCCAGCAGCTTAGGTCCGGGGCGGGATACGCAGTATTTT.

The chain couples TRBV10-3 to TRBJ2-7; possibly TRBD1 or TRBD2 for D (5 bases each). Germline CDR1 reads ENHRY; CDR2 reads SYGVKD. This CDR3 has 19 amino acids. V was pared by 2 bases and J by 5 bases, with 28 bases between. CDR3 in DNA: TGTGCCATCAGTGAGGTACAGCCGGGGCAGGTTCTTGACCCCAACGAGCAGTACTTC. Translation gives CAISEVQPGQVLDPNEQYF.

CDR3 DNA: TGCGCCAGCAGCTTGTCCGCGGGGGATAGCAATCAGCCCCAGCATTTT. Translation gives CASSLSAGDSNQPQHF. This sequence joins TRBV5-1 and TRBJ1-5; possible D gene TRBD1, 5 bases. The CDR3 covers 16 residues. Trimming removed 1 base from V and 0 bases from J, with 11 bases in between. Germline V gene lookup returns CDR1 SGHRS and CDR2 YFSETQ.